This entry lists 5 T cell receptor beta chains sequenced from one sample in a study of cytomegalovirus exposure and HLA in healthy donors. The primer mix had 60 Vbeta and 13 Jbeta primers. Using immunoSEQ multiplex PCR, the repertoire was profiled, and TCRdb retains in-frame clones only, with some absent. Here the sample table reports around 53,000 clones. Input material: PBMCs. The source of these receptors is a man aged 18-30 years in good health and CMV-seropositive.

This chain joins TRBV10-1 and TRBJ2-7; D perhaps matches TRBD1 (9 bases). Germline V CDR1 and CDR2: WNHNN, SYGVQD (reference sequence). V shed 7 bases and J shed 2 bases, with 27 bases lying between them. This CDR3 region has 18 residues. CDR3 protein: CASNRGGQGKPFAYEQYF. The CDR3 DNA reads TGCGCCAGCAACCGGGGGGGACAGGGAAAGCCGTTCGCCTACGAGCAGTACTTC.

The CDR3 protein is CASSVAGAGEEQYF. The CDR3 coding sequence is TGTGCCAGCAGCGTAGCCGGGGCGGGAGAGGAGCAGTACTTC. The chain uses TRBV9 and TRBJ2-4; 7 bases align to TRBD2. V dropped 0 bases and J dropped 13; count of bases not matched to a gene: 10. The length of the CDR3 is 14 residues. The germline CDR1 and CDR2 sequences are SGDLS and YYNGEE.

The V gene is TRBV28, the J gene TRBJ1-1; D ambiguous. Germline lookup yields CDR1 MDHEN and CDR2 SYDVKM. CDR3 size: 15 residues. V shed 5 bases and J shed 2 bases, with 15 bases lying between them. CDR3 amino acids: CASSADGWTNTEAFF. CDR3 DNA sequence: TGTGCCAGCAGTGCCGATGGGTGGACTAACACTGAAGCTTTCTTT.

The gene calls are TRBV5-6 and TRBJ2-2; the match to TRBD1 covers 7 bases. CDR3 length: 17 amino acids. CDR1 and CDR2 (germline): SGHDT, YYEEEE. The J segment lost 4 bases and the V segment lost 4 bases, leaving 13 bases of the junction unmatched. CDR3 region: CASSIYNRGLGTGELFF. CDR3 DNA: TGTGCCAGCAGCATTTACAACAGGGGTTTAGGCACCGGGGAGCTGTTTTTT.

The chain recombines TRBV27 with TRBJ1-4, with 7 nucleotides matching TRBD1. CDR3 length equals 15 residues. Looked up from germline, CDR1 is MNHEY and CDR2 is SMNVEV (reference sequence). With V trimmed by 6 bases and J by 7 bases, 11 bases remained unmatched. CDR3 bases: TGTGCCAGCAGCAGTAAGACAGGGATAGGTGAAAAACTGTTTTTT. Its protein product is CASSSKTGIGEKLFF.